The clone carrying this T cell receptor beta chain came up a few times. The ends were cut back, 1 base at V and 0 bases at J, with 7 bases in the middle. Germline V lookup: CDR1 LGHNA, CDR2 YSLEER. The CDR3 sequence is 15 residues long. The Seattle patients joined while their infection was active and were tracked longitudinally afterward. This record belongs to a study of blood T cell repertoires in COVID-19. Across the whole study: The samples span acute and convalescent COVID-19 from the United States, Italy and Spain. PBMCs, B-cell-depleted T cells, or T cells were the source of the cDNA or gDNA that made up the material.

Under the authors' procedure: Quantification of nucleated cells was approximated via reference gene primer amplification. The table came from immunoSEQ multiplex PCR; TCRdb's copy has only in-frame clones and leaves some out. From that table come the V and J calls and clone size; the DNA was used to work out D and trimming. Counted here are approximately 140,000 clones, roughly 85% occurring once; the ten biggest clones make up approximately 8%. This clonotype was obtained from an older woman with COVID-19, enrolled during active disease. Sequenced input: peripheral blood. The chain joins TRBV4-3 to TRBJ1-3, with no clear D. CDR3 nucleotides: TGCGCCAGCAGCCAAGCGGGAGACTCTGGAAACACCATATATTTT. This encodes CASSQAGDSGNTIYF.